This T cell receptor beta chain is drawn from a study of cytotoxic CD8 clonotypes in ibrutinib-treated CLL. In the study overall: Partial responses numbered around 24 and complete responses 2; after a median around 63 months, about 15 stayed remitted and around 12 progressed.

Worth noting for this clone: Its target is not known.

Study-level points and caveats: Age-matched healthy donor levels were exceeded by baseline clonality, which tracked circulating CD8+ T-cell counts. Clonality went up at the time of ibrutinib response, stayed stable in sustained remission, and later dropped back toward its baseline level at progression.

Germline V gene data show CDR1 as SGHRS and CDR2 as YFSETQ. There are 13 residues in the CDR3. Trimming took off 2 bases at V and 2 bases at J, with 7 bases between the two ends. Depths of 1 in 200,000 to 1 in 1 million T cells were the sequencing target. TCRdb keeps only in-frame clones here, not all; method: immunoSEQ multiplex PCR. This sample has about 180,000 clones, with 84% found just once. The chain links TRBV5-1 to TRBJ1-2; D call uncertain. Sequenced here: PBMCs, sampled after 24 months of ibrutinib treatment. The sequence was collected from a human donor with chronic lymphocytic leukemia. The CDR3 here is CASSFRANYGYTF. In DNA, the CDR3 is TGCGCCAGCAGCTTCCGGGCCAACTATGGCTACACCTTC. Together with reference TRBV5-1 and TRBJ1-2, the CDR3 gives the full variable domain: KAGVTQTPRYLIKTRGQQVTLSCSPISGHRSVSWYQQTPGQGLQFLFEYFSETQRNKGNFPGRFSGRQFSNSRSEMNVSTLELGDSALYLCASSFRANYGYTFGSGTRLTVV.